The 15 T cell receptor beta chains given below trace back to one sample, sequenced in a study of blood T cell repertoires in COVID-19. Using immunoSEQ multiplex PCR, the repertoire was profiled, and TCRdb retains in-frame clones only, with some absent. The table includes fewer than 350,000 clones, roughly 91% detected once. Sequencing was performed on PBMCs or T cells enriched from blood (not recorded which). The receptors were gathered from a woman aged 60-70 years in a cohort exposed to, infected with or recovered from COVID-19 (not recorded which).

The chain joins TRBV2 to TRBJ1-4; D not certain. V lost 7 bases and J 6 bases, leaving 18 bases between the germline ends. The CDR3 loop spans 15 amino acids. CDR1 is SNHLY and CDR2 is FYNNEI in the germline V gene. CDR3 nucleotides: TGTGCCAGCACTCTACGGGGAAATTCCGATGAAAAACTGTTTTTT. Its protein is CASTLRGNSDEKLFF.

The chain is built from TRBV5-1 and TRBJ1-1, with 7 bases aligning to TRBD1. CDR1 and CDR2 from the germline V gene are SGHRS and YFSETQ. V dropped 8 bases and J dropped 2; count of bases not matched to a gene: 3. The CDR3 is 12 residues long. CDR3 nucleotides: TGCGCCAGTGGACAGGCAAACACTGAAGCTTTCTTT. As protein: CASGQANTEAFF.

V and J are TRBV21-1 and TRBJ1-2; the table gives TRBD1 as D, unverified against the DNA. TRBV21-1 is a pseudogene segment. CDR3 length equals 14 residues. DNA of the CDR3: TGTGCCAGCAGCACCAGGGGTTGGGGCTATGGCTACACCTTC. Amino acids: CASSTRGWGYGYTF.

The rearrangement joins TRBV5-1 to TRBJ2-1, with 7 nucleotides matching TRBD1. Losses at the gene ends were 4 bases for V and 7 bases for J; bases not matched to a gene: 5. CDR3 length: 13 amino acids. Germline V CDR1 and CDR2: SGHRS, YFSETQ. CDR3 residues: CASSRDSINEQFF. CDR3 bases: TGCGCCAGCAGCAGGGACAGCATTAATGAGCAGTTCTTC. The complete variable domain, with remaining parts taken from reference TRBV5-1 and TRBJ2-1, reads KAGVTQTPRYLIKTRGQQVTLSCSPISGHRSVSWYQQTPGQGLQFLFEYFSETQRNKGNFPGRFSGRQFSNSRSEMNVSTLELGDSALYLCASSRDSINEQFFGPGTRLTVL.

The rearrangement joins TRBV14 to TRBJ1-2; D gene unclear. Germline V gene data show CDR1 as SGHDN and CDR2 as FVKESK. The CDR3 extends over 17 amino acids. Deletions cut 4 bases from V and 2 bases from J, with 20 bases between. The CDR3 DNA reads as TGTGCCAGCAGCCCCTCCCCCTTAAAACAGAGAAACTATGGCTACACCTTC. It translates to CASSPSPLKQRNYGYTF.

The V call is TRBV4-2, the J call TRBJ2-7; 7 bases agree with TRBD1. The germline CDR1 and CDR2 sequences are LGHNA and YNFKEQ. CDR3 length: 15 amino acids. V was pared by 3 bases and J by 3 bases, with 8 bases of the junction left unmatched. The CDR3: CASSQAGTADYEQYF. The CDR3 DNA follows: TGTGCCAGCAGCCAGGCCGGGACAGCGGACTACGAGCAGTACTTC.

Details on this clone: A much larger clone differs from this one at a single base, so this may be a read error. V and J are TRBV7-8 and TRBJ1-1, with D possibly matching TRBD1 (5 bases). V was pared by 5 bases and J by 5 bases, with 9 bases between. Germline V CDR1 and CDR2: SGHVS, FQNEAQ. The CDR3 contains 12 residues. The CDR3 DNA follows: TGTGCCAGCAGCCGGGGGAGGACTGAAGCTTTCTTT. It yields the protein CASSRGRTEAFF.

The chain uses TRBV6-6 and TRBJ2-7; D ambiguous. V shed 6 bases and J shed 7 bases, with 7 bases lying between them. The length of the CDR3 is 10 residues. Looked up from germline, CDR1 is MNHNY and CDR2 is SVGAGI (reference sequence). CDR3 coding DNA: TGTGCCAGCAGCTCCCCGGAGCAGTACTTC. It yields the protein CASSSPEQYF.

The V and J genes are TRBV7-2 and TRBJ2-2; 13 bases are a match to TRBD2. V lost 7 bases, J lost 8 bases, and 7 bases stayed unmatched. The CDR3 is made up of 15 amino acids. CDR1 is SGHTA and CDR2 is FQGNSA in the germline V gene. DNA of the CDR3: TGTGCCAGCACTCTTATGGGACTAGCGGGAGGGGAGCTGTTTTTT. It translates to CASTLMGLAGGELFF.

The CDR3 DNA sequence: TGCGCCAGCAGCTTTGGCAGGGATAATGAAAAACTGTTTTTT. Its translation is CASSFGRDNEKLFF. The V gene is TRBV5-1, the J gene TRBJ1-4, with D possibly matching TRBD1 (5 bases). CDR3 length: 14 amino acids. The V gene lost 2 bases and the J gene lost 4 bases, with 9 bases spanning the gap. Germline V lookup: CDR1 SGHRS, CDR2 YFSETQ.

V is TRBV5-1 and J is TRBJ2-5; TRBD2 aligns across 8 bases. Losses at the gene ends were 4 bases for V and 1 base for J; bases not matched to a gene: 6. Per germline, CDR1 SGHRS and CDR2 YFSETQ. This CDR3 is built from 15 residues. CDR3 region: CASSLRLASQETQYF. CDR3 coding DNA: TGCGCCAGCAGCCTCCGACTAGCGAGCCAAGAGACCCAGTACTTC.

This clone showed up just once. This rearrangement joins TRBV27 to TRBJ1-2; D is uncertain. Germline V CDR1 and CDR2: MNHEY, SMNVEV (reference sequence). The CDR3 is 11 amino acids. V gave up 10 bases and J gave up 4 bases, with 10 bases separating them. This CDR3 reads CATHGGYGYTF. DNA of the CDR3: TGTGCCACCCACGGCGGCTATGGCTACACCTTC.

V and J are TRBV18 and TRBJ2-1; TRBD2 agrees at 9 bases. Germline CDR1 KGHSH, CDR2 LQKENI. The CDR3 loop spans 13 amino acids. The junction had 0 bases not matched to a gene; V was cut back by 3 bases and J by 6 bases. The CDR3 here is CASSPSGSNEQFF. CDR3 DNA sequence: TGTGCCAGCTCACCTAGCGGGAGCAATGAGCAGTTCTTC.

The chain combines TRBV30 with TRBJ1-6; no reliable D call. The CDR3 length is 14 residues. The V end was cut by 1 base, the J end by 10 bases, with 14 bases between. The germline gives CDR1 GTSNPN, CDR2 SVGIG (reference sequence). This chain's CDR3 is CAWSGGIVRSPLHF. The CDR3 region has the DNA TGTGCCTGGAGTGGTGGAATCGTGAGGTCACCCCTCCACTTT.

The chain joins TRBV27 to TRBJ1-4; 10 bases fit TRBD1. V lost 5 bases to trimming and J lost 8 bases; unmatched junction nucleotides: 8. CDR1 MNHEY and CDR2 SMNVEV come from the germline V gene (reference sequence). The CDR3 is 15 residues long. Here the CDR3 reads CASSGTGTGEEKLFF. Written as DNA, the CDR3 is TGTGCCAGCAGTGGAACCGGGACAGGGGAGGAAAAACTGTTTTTT.